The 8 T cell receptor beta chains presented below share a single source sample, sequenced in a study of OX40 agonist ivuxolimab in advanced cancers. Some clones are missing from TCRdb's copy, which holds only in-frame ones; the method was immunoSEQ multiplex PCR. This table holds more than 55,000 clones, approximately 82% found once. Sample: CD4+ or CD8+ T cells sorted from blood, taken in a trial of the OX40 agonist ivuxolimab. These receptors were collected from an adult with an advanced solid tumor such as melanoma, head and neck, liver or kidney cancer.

The CDR3: CATSRGGTGGNTGELFF. The DNA for the CDR3 is TGTGCCACCAGCAGAGGAGGCACAGGGGGCAACACCGGGGAGCTGTTTTTT. J is TRBJ2-2 and V is TRBV15; 9 bases align to TRBD1. The germline gives CDR1 LNHNV, CDR2 YYDKDF (reference sequence). The V gene end was trimmed by 1 base and the J gene end by 2 bases; junction bases not matched to a gene: 5. This CDR3 is built from 17 residues.

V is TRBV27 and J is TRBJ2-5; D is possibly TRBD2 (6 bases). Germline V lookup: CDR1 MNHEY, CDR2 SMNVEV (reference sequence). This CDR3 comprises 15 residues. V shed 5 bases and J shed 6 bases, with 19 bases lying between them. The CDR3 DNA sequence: TGTGCCAGCAGTGACTGGGGGGATGGGGGTCAGACCCAGTACTTC. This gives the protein CASSDWGDGGQTQYF.

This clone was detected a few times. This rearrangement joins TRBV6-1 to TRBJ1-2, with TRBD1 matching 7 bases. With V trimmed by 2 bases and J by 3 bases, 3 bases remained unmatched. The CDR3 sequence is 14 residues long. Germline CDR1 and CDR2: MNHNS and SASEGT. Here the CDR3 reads CASSESGQYYGYTF. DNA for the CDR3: TGTGCCAGCAGTGAATCGGGACAGTACTATGGCTACACCTTC.

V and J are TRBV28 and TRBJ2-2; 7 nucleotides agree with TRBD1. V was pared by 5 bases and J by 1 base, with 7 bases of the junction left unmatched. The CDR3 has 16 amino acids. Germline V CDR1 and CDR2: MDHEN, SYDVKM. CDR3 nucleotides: TGTGCCAGCAGTGGGGACAGCGCAAGGAACACCGGGGAGCTGTTTTTT. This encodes CASSGDSARNTGELFF. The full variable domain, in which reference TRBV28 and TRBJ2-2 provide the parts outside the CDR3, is DVKVTQSSRYLVKRTGEKVFLECVQDMDHENMFWYRQDPGLGLRLIYFSYDVKMKEKGDIPEGYSVSREKKERFSLILESASTNQTSMYLCASSGDSARNTGELFFGEGSRLTVL.

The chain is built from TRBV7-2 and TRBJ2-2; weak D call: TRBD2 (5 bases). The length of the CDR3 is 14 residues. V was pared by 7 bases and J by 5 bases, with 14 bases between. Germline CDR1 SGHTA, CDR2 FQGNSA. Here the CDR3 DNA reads TGTGCCAGCAAAATTGACGGGGTTACCGGGGAGCTGTTTTTT. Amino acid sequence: CASKIDGVTGELFF.

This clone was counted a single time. The chain's CDR3 is CASSRDDRSPLHF. The CDR3 DNA is TGTGCCAGTAGTCGGGACGATCGGTCACCCCTCCACTTT. V usage is TRBV19 and J usage is TRBJ1-6, with D possibly matching TRBD1 (5 bases). Germline V gene lookup returns CDR1 LNHDA and CDR2 SQIVND (reference sequence). Trimming cost V 5 bases and J 10 bases, with 12 bases left between them. The CDR3 contains 13 residues.

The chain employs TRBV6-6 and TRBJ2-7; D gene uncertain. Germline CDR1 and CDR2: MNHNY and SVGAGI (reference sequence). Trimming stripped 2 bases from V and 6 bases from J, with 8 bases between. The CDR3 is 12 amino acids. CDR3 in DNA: TGTGCCAGCAGTTACCCATCTAGCGAGCAGTACTTC. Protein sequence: CASSYPSSEQYF.

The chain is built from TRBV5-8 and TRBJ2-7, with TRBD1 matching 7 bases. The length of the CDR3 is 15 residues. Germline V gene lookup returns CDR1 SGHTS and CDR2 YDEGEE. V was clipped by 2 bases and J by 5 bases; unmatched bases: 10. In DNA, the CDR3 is TGTGCCAGCAGCTTCAAAGATAACAGGGGCCACGAGCAGTACTTC. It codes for CASSFKDNRGHEQYF.